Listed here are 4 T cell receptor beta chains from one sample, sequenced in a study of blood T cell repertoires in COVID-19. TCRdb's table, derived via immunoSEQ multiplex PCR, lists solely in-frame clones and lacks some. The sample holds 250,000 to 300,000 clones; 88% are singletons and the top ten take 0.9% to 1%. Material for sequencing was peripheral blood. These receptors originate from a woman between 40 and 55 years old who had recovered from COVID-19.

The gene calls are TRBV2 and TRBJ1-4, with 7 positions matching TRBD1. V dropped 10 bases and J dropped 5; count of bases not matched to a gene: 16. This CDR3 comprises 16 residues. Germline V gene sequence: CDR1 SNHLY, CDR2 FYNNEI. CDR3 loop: CATEGKGGAENEKLFF. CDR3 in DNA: TGTGCCACCGAGGGGAAAGGGGGCGCCGAAAATGAAAAACTGTTTTTT.

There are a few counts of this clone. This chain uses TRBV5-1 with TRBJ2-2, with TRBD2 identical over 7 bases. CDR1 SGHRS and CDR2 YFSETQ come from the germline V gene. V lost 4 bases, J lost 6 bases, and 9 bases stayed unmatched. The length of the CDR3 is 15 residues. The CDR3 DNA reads TGCGCCAGCAGCCCCGGGGGACTAAATCCCGGGGAGCTGTTTTTT. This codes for CASSPGGLNPGELFF.

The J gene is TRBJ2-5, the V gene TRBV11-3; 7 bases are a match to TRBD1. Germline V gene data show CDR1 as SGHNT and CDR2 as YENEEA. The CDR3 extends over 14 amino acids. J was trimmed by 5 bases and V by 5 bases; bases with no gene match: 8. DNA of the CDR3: TGTGCCAGCAGCCCCCGACGACAGGGCGAGACCCAGTACTTC. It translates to CASSPRRQGETQYF.

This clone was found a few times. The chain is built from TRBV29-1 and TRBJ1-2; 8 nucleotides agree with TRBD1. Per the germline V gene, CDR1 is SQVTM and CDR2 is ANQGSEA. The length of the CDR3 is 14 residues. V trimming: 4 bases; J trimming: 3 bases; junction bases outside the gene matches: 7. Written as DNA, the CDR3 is TGCAGCGTTGCCCGGACAGGGATGGACTATGGCTACACCTTC. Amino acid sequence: CSVARTGMDYGYTF.